This TCR beta chain was observed in a study of control samples from healthy donors and cancer patients. This CDR3 is 12 amino acids long. Per germline, CDR1 MNHEY and CDR2 SVGAGI. Between the trimmed V and J ends, which lost 7 bases and 0 bases, there was a span of 6 bases. Sequencing was performed with immunoSEQ multiplex PCR; in TCRdb, only in-frame clones are kept and a portion is missing. The table shows some 51,000 clones, with 88% occurring only once. Sequenced: blood. This TCR derives from a man in his fifties or sixties in good health. The rearrangement joins TRBV6-5 to TRBJ1-1; D unclear. The CDR3 DNA sequence: TGTGCCAGCATCGCCATGAACACTGAAGCTTTCTTT. This translates into CASIAMNTEAFF.